One and the same sample provided the 7 T cell receptor beta chains below, sequenced in a study of shared clonotypes between healthy human individuals. Sequencing used immunoSEQ multiplex PCR; TCRdb keeps in-frame clones, though not all of them. The sample shows around 2,000,000 clones, approximately 94% of them seen only once. It was CD45RO-negative cells, positively selected for CCR7, that made up naive CD8 cells, with terminally differentiated effector memory CD45RA+ cells excluded. Material: naive CD8+ T cells from PBMCs. The receptors stem from a man between 18 and 29 years old in good health. Some clones in this sample may be carry-over from other donors' samples.

The chain employs TRBV21-1 and TRBJ1-2; TRBD1, the D gene given by the table, was not confirmed from the DNA. TRBV21-1 represents a pseudogene. The length of the CDR3 is 13 residues. CDR3 nucleotide sequence: TGTGCCAGCAGCGCACCCGGGACATTTGACTACACCTTC. This sequence encodes CASSAPGTFDYTF.

The chain joins TRBV7-6 to TRBJ1-2; TRBD1 matches 10 bases. The CDR3 contains 16 residues. V trimming: 8 bases; J trimming: 2 bases; junction bases outside the gene matches: 11. CDR1 is SGHVS and CDR2 is FNYEAQ in the germline V gene. The CDR3 bases are TGTGCCAGCGGCGGACAGGGGGGAAGTCAGAACTATGGCTACACCTTC. Its translation: CASGGQGGSQNYGYTF.

The chain employs TRBV5-6 and TRBJ2-1, with a weak D call TRBD1 (5 bases). CDR3 length: 15 residues. V was cut by 4 bases and J by 9 bases, with 20 bases left in between. Per the germline V gene, CDR1 is SGHDT and CDR2 is YYEEEE. The CDR3 nucleotides are TGTGCCAGCAGCCCGGTAGGGGCCCTTGGCGGTGAGCAGTTCTTC. It translates to CASSPVGALGGEQFF.

The J gene is TRBJ1-5, the V gene TRBV6-1; no clear D. V was clipped by 8 bases and J by 0 bases, with 11 bases between them. There are 14 residues in the CDR3. The germline gives CDR1 MNHNS, CDR2 SASEGT. The CDR3, as DNA: TGTGCCAGCGGTAACCTCCCTAGCAATCAGCCCCAGCATTTT. Amino acids: CASGNLPSNQPQHF.

Points on this clone: At one end, the junction sequence differs from germline, possibly due to a read error. Other DNA sequences from this sample encode an identical CDR3 as well. The chain carries TRBV27 and TRBJ2-6, with D uncertain. CDR3 size: 15 residues. Germline V gene sequence: CDR1 MNHEY, CDR2 SMNVEV (reference sequence). The CDR3 DNA reads TGTGCCAGCAGTCTATCCCCCTCTGGGGCCAACGTCCTGACTTTC. Its protein product is CASSLSPSGANVLTF.

This sequence joins TRBV28 and TRBJ1-5; 7 nucleotides align to TRBD1. Germline V gives CDR1 MDHEN, CDR2 SYDVKM. V shed 3 bases, J shed 5 bases, and the junction held 7 bases outside the gene matches. This CDR3 contains 15 residues. The CDR3 region has the DNA TGTGCCAGCAGTTTTCGAGGGGGCGGTTATCAGCCCCAGCATTTT. Encoded protein: CASSFRGGGYQPQHF.

This clone was detected once. CDR3: CASSFPSRATNEKLFF. The CDR3 DNA follows: TGTGCCAGCAGTTTCCCCAGCCGGGCAACTAATGAAAAACTGTTTTTT. The J gene is TRBJ1-4, the V gene TRBV28; D gene unclear. Germline V lookup: CDR1 MDHEN, CDR2 SYDVKM. The CDR3 has 16 residues. V shed 3 bases and J shed 0 bases, with 11 bases lying between them.